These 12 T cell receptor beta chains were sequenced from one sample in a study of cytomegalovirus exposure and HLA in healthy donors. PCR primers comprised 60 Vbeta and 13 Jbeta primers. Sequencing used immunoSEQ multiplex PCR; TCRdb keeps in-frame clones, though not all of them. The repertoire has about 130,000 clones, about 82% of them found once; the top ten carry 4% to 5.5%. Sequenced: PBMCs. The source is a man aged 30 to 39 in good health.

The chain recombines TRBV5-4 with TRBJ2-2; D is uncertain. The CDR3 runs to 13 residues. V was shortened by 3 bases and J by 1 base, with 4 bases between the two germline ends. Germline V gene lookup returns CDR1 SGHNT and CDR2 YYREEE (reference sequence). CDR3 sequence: CASSSLNTGELFF. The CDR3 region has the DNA TGTGCCAGCAGCTCTCTGAACACCGGGGAGCTGTTTTTT.

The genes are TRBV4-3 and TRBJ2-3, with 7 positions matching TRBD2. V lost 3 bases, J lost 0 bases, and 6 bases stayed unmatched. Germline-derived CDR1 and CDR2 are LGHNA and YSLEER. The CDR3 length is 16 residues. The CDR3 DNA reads TGCGCCAGCAGCCACTACAGCGGGACTAGCACAGATACGCAGTATTTT. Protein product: CASSHYSGTSTDTQYF.

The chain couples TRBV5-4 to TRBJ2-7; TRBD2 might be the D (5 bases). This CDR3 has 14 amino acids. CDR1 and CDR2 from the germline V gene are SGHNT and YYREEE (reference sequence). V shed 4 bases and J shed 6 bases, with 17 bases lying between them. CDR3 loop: CASSAPGRGGEQYF. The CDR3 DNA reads TGTGCCAGCAGCGCTCCCGGTCGGGGTGGCGAGCAGTACTTC.

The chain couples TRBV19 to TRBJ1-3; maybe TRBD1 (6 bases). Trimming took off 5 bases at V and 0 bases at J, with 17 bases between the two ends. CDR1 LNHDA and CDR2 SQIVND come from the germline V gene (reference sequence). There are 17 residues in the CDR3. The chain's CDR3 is CASSAQGSGSSGNTIYF. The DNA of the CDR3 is TGTGCCAGTAGTGCCCAGGGGTCGGGCAGCTCTGGAAACACCATATATTTT.

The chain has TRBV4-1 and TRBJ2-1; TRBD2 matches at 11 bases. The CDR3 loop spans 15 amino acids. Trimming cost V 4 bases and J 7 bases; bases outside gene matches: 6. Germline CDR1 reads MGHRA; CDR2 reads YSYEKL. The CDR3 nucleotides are TGCGCCAGCAGCCTTTCTAGCGGGAGGCTTAATGAGCAGTTCTTC. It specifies CASSLSSGRLNEQFF.

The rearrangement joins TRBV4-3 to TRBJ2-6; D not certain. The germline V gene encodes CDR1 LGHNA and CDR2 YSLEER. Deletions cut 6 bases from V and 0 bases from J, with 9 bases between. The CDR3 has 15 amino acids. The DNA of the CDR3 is TGCGCCAGCAGTCCCGGGTTCTCTGGGGCCAACGTCCTGACTTTC. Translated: CASSPGFSGANVLTF.

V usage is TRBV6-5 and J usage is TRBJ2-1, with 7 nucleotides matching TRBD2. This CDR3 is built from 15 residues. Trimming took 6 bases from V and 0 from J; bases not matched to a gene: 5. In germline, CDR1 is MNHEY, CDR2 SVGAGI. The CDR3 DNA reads TGTGCCAGCAGGGCTAGCGGCAGCTCCTACAATGAGCAGTTCTTC. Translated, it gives CASRASGSSYNEQFF.

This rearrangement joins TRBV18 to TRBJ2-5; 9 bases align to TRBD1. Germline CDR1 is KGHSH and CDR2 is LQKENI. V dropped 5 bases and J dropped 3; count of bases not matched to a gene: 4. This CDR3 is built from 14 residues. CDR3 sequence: CASSSDRGEETQYF. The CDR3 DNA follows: TGTGCCAGCTCATCCGACAGGGGGGAAGAGACCCAGTACTTC.

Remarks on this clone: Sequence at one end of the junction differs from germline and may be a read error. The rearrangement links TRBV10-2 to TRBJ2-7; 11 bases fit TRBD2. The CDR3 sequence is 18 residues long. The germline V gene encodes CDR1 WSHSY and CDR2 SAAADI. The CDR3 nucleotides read TGCGCCAGCAGCGAGTATTTTTCGGGACTAGCGGAAGCCTACGAGCAGTACTTC. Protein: CASSEYFSGLAEAYEQYF.

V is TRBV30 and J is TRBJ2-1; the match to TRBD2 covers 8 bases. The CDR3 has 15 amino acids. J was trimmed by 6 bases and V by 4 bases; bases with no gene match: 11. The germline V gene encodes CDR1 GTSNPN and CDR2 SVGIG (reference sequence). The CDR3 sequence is CAWTRIAGFRNEQFF. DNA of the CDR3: TGTGCCTGGACGCGGATAGCGGGATTCCGCAATGAGCAGTTCTTC. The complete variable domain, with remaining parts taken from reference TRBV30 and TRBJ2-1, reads SQTIHQWPATLVQPVGSPLSLECTVEGTSNPNLYWYRQAAGRGLQLLFYSVGIGQISSEVPQNLSASRPQDRQFILSSKKLLLSDSGFYLCAWTRIAGFRNEQFFGPGTRLTVL.

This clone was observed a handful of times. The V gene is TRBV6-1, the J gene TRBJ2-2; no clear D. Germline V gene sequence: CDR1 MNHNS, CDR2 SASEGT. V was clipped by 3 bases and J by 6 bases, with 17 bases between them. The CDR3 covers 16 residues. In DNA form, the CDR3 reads TGTGCCAGCAGTGACGCAGTCAATTATCATGCCGGGGAGCTGTTTTTT. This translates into CASSDAVNYHAGELFF.

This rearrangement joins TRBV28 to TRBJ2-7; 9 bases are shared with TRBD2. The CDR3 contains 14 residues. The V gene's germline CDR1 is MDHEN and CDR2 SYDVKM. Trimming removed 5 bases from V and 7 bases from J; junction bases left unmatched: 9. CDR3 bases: TGTGCCAGCAGTGAGCTAGCGGGATCGAGGGAGCAGTACTTC. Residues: CASSELAGSREQYF.